The 30 T cell receptor beta chains below were found in one sample sequenced in a study of immune aging and cytomegalovirus after organ transplant. Libraries came from microwell single-cell capture using BD Rhapsody targeted mRNA and AbSeq reagents. TCRdb redid the calling of the single-cell sequencing reads with MiXCR, one entry per CDR3 protein. Of 20,000 or so distinct CDR3 sequences detected, about a third appear once; the ten largest clones hold 20% to 25%. These TCRs are of unknown antigen specificity. Time point in this sample: five sample-tagged time points from pre-transplant (day -1) to day 368 post-transplant, pooled. Material: CMV peptide-activated CD4+ and CD8+ T cells sorted from blood, obtained at five time points, pooled. The subset here: sorted CD8+CD137+ and CD4+CD154+ T cells after about 13 h CMV IE-1 peptide stimulation. The receptor set was obtained from a female donor who had a heart transplant and CMV viremia.

This clonotype was observed a handful of times. A much larger clone differs by one base, so this may be a read error. The rearrangement joins TRBV5-1 to TRBJ2-5; D tentatively reads TRBD1 or TRBD2 (5 bases each). CDR3 length: 13 amino acids. Germline values: CDR1 SGHRS, CDR2 YFSETQ. DNA of the CDR3: TGCACCAGCAGCTTGGGGGTAGAGGAGACCCAGTACTTC. Its translation: CTSSLGVEETQYF.

The chain has TRBV18 and TRBJ2-2, with 8 bases that match TRBD1. The junction had 4 bases not matched to a gene; V was cut back by 6 bases and J by 1 base. The CDR3 covers 15 residues. Germline lookup yields CDR1 KGHSH and CDR2 LQKENI. The CDR3 nucleotides are TGTGCCAGCTCCTCCGGGACAGGGAACACCGGGGAGCTGTTTTTT. Its translation is CASSSGTGNTGELFF.

This chain uses TRBV5-1 with TRBJ1-2; D is possibly TRBD1 (6 bases). Germline values: CDR1 SGHRS, CDR2 YFSETQ. V gave up 3 bases and J gave up 5 bases, with 17 bases separating them. The CDR3 covers 15 residues. CDR3 DNA: TGCGCCAGCAGCTGGGGGGACACCGGGAAGTATGGCTACACCTTC. It encodes CASSWGDTGKYGYTF. The whole variable domain, remainder taken from reference TRBV5-1 and TRBJ1-2, is KAGVTQTPRYLIKTRGQQVTLSCSPISGHRSVSWYQQTPGQGLQFLFEYFSETQRNKGNFPGRFSGRQFSNSRSEMNVSTLELGDSALYLCASSWGDTGKYGYTFGSGTRLTVV.

This clonotype ranks as medium-sized. The chain joins TRBV6-4 to TRBJ2-1, with 9 bases that match TRBD2. Germline-derived CDR1 and CDR2 are MRHNA and SNTAGT. The length of the CDR3 is 16 residues. With V trimmed by 3 bases and J by 7 bases, 10 bases remained unmatched. This CDR3 is CASSEDAGGPWNEQFF. CDR3 DNA: TGTGCCAGCAGTGAAGACGCGGGAGGGCCTTGGAATGAGCAGTTCTTC.

The sample holds many counts of this clonotype. This chain connects TRBV20-1 to TRBJ1-1; TRBD1 is a possible D gene (5 bases). Germline V gene data show CDR1 as DFQATT and CDR2 as SNEGSKA (reference sequence). The CDR3 extends over 16 amino acids. V lost 0 bases, J lost 1 base, and 15 bases lay in between. The CDR3, as DNA: TGCAGTGCTAGAGATCAGCGGGGGGAGACGAACACTGAAGCTTTCTTT. This translates into CSARDQRGETNTEAFF.

The chain has TRBV18 and TRBJ1-4, with a tentative D call TRBD1 (5 bases). In germline, CDR1 is KGHSH, CDR2 LQKENI. Trimming took 8 bases from V and 5 from J, leaving 24 bases between them. The CDR3 loop spans 17 amino acids. CDR3 amino acids: CASRNGGGHTPNEKLFF. The DNA for the CDR3 is TGTGCCAGCCGCAACGGGGGAGGACATACACCAAATGAAAAACTGTTTTTT.

V usage is TRBV7-2 and J usage is TRBJ1-1; no clear D. The V gene's germline CDR1 is SGHTA and CDR2 FQGNSA. Trimming pared 5 bases from V and 5 bases from J, leaving 24 bases between. The CDR3 length is 17 residues. The CDR3 loop is CASSKRTRAFGYTEAFF. The CDR3 region has the DNA TGTGCCAGCAGCAAACGCACAAGGGCGTTCGGGTATACTGAAGCTTTCTTT. The entire variable domain, with the rest obtained from reference TRBV7-2 and TRBJ1-1, is as follows: GAGVSQSPSNKVTEKGKDVELRCDPISGHTALYWYRQSLGQGLEFLIYFQGNSAPDKSGLPSDRFSAERTGGSVSTLTIQRTQQEDSAVYLCASSKRTRAFGYTEAFFGQGTRLTVV.

This clonotype was observed a handful of times. The chain couples TRBV29-1 to TRBJ1-2, with D possibly matching TRBD1 (6 bases). CDR1 SQVTM and CDR2 ANQGSEA come from the germline V gene. The CDR3 has 16 amino acids. The ends were cut back, 3 bases at V and 4 bases at J, with 21 bases in the middle. CDR3 protein: CSVEGVRGADFYGYTF. CDR3 nucleotide sequence: TGCAGCGTTGAGGGGGTCAGGGGCGCCGACTTCTATGGCTACACCTTC.

By proportion, this clonotype is medium-sized. The V call is TRBV28, the J call TRBJ2-3; D uncertain. This CDR3 has 14 residues. Trimming took off 8 bases at V and 1 base at J, with 13 bases between the two ends. Per the germline V gene, CDR1 is MDHEN and CDR2 is SYDVKM. CDR3 region: CASAFVSGTDTQYF. CDR3 nucleotides: TGTGCCAGCGCCTTTGTTTCAGGCACAGATACGCAGTATTTT.

J is TRBJ1-1 and V is TRBV7-2; tentatively, D is TRBD1 (6 bases). Per the germline V gene, CDR1 is SGHTA and CDR2 is FQGNSA. The CDR3 contains 11 residues. The V and J ends lost 5 bases and 12 bases respectively, with 13 bases between them. The CDR3 coding sequence is TGTGCCAGCAGCCGCGACAGGACATCTTTCTTT. As protein: CASSRDRTSFF.

For this clonotype: A read error is likely, as this CDR3 ends without the conserved phenylalanine or tryptophan. V gene TRBV6-5 combines with J gene TRBJ2-7; 13 nucleotides match TRBD2. CDR1 is MNHEY, CDR2 SVGAGI, per germline. V trimming: 1 base; J trimming: 5 bases; junction bases outside the gene matches: 2. The CDR3 has 15 residues. The CDR3 region is CASSYYGTSGNEQYS. CDR3 nucleotides: TGTGCCAGCAGTTACTACGGGACTAGCGGGAACGAGCAGTACTCC.

This clonotype has more than one count but fewer than ten. The J gene is TRBJ2-5, the V gene TRBV12-3 or TRBV12-4; 7 bases match TRBD2. The CDR3 consists of 17 residues. V trimming: 4 bases; J trimming: 5 bases; junction bases outside the gene matches: 16. In DNA form, the CDR3 reads TGTGCCAGCAGTTCCCACGGACTAGGGGAGCGGTGGGAGACCCAGTACTTC. Translation gives CASSSHGLGERWETQYF.

By share, this clonotype ranks as large (0.1 to 1%). The CDR3 DNA reads as TGTGCCAGTACTGACAGTTCGGGTCAACCTTCACCCCTCCACTTT. As protein: CASTDSSGQPSPLHF. The rearrangement joins TRBV19 to TRBJ1-6, with a weak D call TRBD1 (5 bases). Germline V CDR1 and CDR2: LNHDA, SQIVND (reference sequence). V was shortened by 7 bases and J by 9 bases, with 19 bases between the two germline ends. This CDR3 is built from 15 residues.

This clonotype was seen only a few times. The chain uses TRBV30 and TRBJ1-4, with D unclear. Germline CDR1 reads GTSNPN; CDR2 reads SVGIG (reference sequence). Trimming removed 4 bases at V and 3 bases at J, with 9 bases between. The CDR3 has 13 amino acids. CDR3 in DNA: TGTGCCTGGATGCAAAGGGCTAATGAAAAACTGTTTTTT. This gives the protein CAWMQRANEKLFF.

This chain joins TRBV29-1 and TRBJ1-2; no definite D call. CDR3 length: 15 residues. Germline CDR1 SQVTM, CDR2 ANQGSEA. The germline V and J ends were trimmed by 4 bases and 8 bases, with 23 bases remaining between them. CDR3 bases: TGCAGCGTTGGAGATCGCTCCGGCCCCTCGGGGGGCTACACCTTC. Translation: CSVGDRSGPSGGYTF.

The chain uses TRBV12-3 or TRBV12-4 and TRBJ1-2; D unresolved. Trimming removed 6 bases at V and 4 bases at J, with 6 bases between. This CDR3 contains 11 residues. DNA for the CDR3: TGTGCCAGCAGATCAGTCTATGGCTACACCTTC. Protein sequence: CASRSVYGYTF.

By its share, this clonotype is medium-sized. V usage is TRBV12-3 or TRBV12-4 and J usage is TRBJ1-1; possibly TRBD1 for D (6 bases). The V and J ends lost 4 bases and 1 base respectively, with 7 bases between them. The CDR3 contains 13 residues. CDR3 region: CASSSTGNTEAFF. CDR3 DNA sequence: TGTGCCAGCAGTTCGACAGGGAACACTGAAGCTTTCTTT.

This clonotype was detected ten times or more. This chain uses TRBV6-5 with TRBJ2-7; 7 bases fit TRBD2. The CDR3 length is 13 residues. Germline V gene data show CDR1 as MNHEY and CDR2 as SVGAGI. J lost 2 bases, V lost 7 bases, and 5 bases had no gene match. CDR3 in DNA: TGTGCCAGCACTGACCGGGGGGCCTACGAGCAGTACTTC. The encoded protein is CASTDRGAYEQYF.

The chain joins TRBV5-6 to TRBJ2-1, with TRBD2 matching over 12 bases. This CDR3 spans 16 amino acids. In germline, CDR1 is SGHDT, CDR2 YYEEEE. After removal of 4 bases from V and 6 bases from J, the junction contained 8 bases not matched to a gene. CDR3 nucleotide sequence: TGTGCCAGCAGCCTACGGACTAGCGGGGCATTCAATGAGCAGTTCTTC. Translation gives CASSLRTSGAFNEQFF.

This chain connects TRBV6-2 or TRBV6-3 to TRBJ2-1, with D maybe TRBD2 (5 bases). The V end lost 8 bases, the J end lost 9 bases, and 11 bases lay between the germline ends. Germline CDR1 reads MNHEY; CDR2 reads SVGEGT. CDR3 length: 11 amino acids. In nucleotides, the CDR3 is TGTGCCAGCGCGACTACCTCTGAGCAGTTCTTC. Amino acids: CASATTSEQFF.

About this clonotype: This CDR3 is missing its conserved last phenylalanine or tryptophan, likely due to a read error. No DNA is shown, since the ends of the CDR3 on it are uncertain; the CDR3 is the one TCRdb lists. Here the CDR3 reads CAGQGVKLGHTS. The chain recombines TRBV30 with TRBJ1-2; TRBD1, the table's D call, lacks a check against the DNA. The CDR3 is 12 residues long, ends included. CDR1 is GTSNPN and CDR2 is SVGIG in the germline V gene (reference sequence).

Only a few counts were recorded for this clonotype. The chain carries TRBV2 and TRBJ2-1; D remains unclear. This CDR3 has 17 residues. The V gene's germline CDR1 is SNHLY and CDR2 FYNNEI. V dropped 6 bases and J dropped 0 bases, with 18 bases sitting between them. The CDR3 DNA is TGTGCCAGCAGAGCTCACGTCGGTTGGGGCTCCTACAATGAGCAGTTCTTC. This codes for CASRAHVGWGSYNEQFF.

This clonotype showed up just a few times. The gene calls are TRBV6-1 and TRBJ1-5; D possibly corresponds to TRBD1 (5 bases). The ends were cut back, 2 bases at V and 3 bases at J, with 14 bases in the middle. The CDR3 sequence is 16 residues long. Germline values: CDR1 MNHNS, CDR2 SASEGT. The CDR3 coding sequence is TGTGCCAGCAGTGAATCCGGGGCTGGGGCCAATCAGCCCCAGCATTTT. It codes for CASSESGAGANQPQHF.

This clonotype has at least ten counts. The conserved closing phenylalanine or tryptophan is absent in this CDR3, likely reflecting a read error. This chain uses TRBV20-1 with TRBJ2-7, with 9 bases lining up with TRBD2. CDR1 is DFQATT, CDR2 SNEGSKA, per germline (reference sequence). This CDR3 comprises 16 residues. Germline trimming cut 6 bases from V and 2 bases from J; bases unmatched to any gene: 14. This CDR3 reads CSAAKVAGVYAYEQYL. CDR3 DNA: TGCAGTGCGGCAAAGGTAGCGGGAGTTTACGCCTACGAGCAGTACCTC.

This chain's CDR3 is CASIPTGTTGELFF. The CDR3 DNA reads as TGTGCCAGCATTCCGACAGGGACCACCGGGGAGCTGTTTTTT. The chain links TRBV6-1 to TRBJ2-2; the match to TRBD1 covers 7 bases. The CDR3 is 14 amino acids. J was trimmed by 4 bases and V by 7 bases; bases with no gene match: 6. Germline CDR1 reads MNHNS; CDR2 reads SASEGT.

This clonotype was recorded a few times. The chain employs TRBV7-2 and TRBJ2-5; 9 bases are a match to TRBD1. With V trimmed by 6 bases and J by 5 bases, 7 bases remained unmatched. CDR3 size: 14 residues. The V gene's germline CDR1 is SGHTA and CDR2 FQGNSA. The CDR3 DNA reads as TGTGCCAGCAGGCCGGGACAGGGATCCGAGACCCAGTACTTC. It is translated as CASRPGQGSETQYF.

The chain combines TRBV9 with TRBJ1-6; 7 nucleotides align to TRBD1. The CDR3 is 14 amino acids. J gave up 5 bases and V 2 bases, and 1 base lay outside the gene matches. Looked up from germline, CDR1 is SGDLS and CDR2 is YYNGEE. The CDR3 DNA is TGTGCCAGCAGCGTGGGACAGCATAATTCACCCCTCCACTTT. Residues: CASSVGQHNSPLHF.

This clonotype has only a few counts. This chain uses TRBV30 with TRBJ1-2; maybe TRBD1 (5 bases). This CDR3 contains 14 residues. Germline V gives CDR1 GTSNPN, CDR2 SVGIG (reference sequence). V shed 2 bases and J shed 2 bases, with 12 bases lying between them. CDR3 region: CAWSMSGGNYGYTF. CDR3 DNA: TGTGCCTGGAGTATGTCGGGGGGGAACTATGGCTACACCTTC. The complete variable domain, with remaining parts taken from reference TRBV30 and TRBJ1-2, reads SQTIHQWPATLVQPVGSPLSLECTVEGTSNPNLYWYRQAAGRGLQLLFYSVGIGQISSEVPQNLSASRPQDRQFILSSKKLLLSDSGFYLCAWSMSGGNYGYTFGSGTRLTVV.

The rearrangement uses TRBV20-1 and TRBJ2-7, with a possible D match to TRBD2 (6 bases). CDR3 size: 13 residues. Trimming left V 4 bases short and J 6 bases short, with 16 bases between. Germline V gene sequence: CDR1 DFQATT, CDR2 SNEGSKA (reference sequence). This chain's CDR3 is CSAMGGTVREQYF. DNA for the CDR3: TGCAGTGCTATGGGCGGGACTGTTCGCGAGCAGTACTTC.

This clonotype was detected many times. V is TRBV15 and J is TRBJ1-4; D is perhaps TRBD1 (5 bases). Per germline, CDR1 LNHNV and CDR2 YYDKDF (reference sequence). The CDR3 runs to 16 residues. Trimming stripped 4 bases from V and 8 bases from J, with 20 bases between. CDR3 protein: CATSMGLVLRDEKLFF. CDR3 nucleotide sequence: TGTGCCACCAGCATGGGACTTGTGTTAAGGGACGAAAAACTGTTTTTT.